A single sample is the source of the 4 T cell receptor beta chains below, sequenced in a study of T cell responses to AZD1222 COVID-19 vaccine. Only in-frame clones appear in the TCRdb table, and some are missing; sequencing was by immunoSEQ multiplex PCR. The table records 43,000 or so clones, roughly 87% of them present only once. The material was peripheral blood, obtained 28 days after the second AZD1222 dose. All receptors come from an adult who received the AZD1222 COVID-19 vaccine.

V gene TRBV11-2 combines with J gene TRBJ1-1, with D maybe TRBD1 (5 bases). CDR3 length: 14 amino acids. Germline V gives CDR1 SGHAT, CDR2 FQNNGV. V shed 3 bases and J shed 3 bases, with 11 bases lying between them. As DNA, the CDR3 is TGTGCCAGCAGCTTCTCAGGGCGATACACTGAAGCTTTCTTT. As protein: CASSFSGRYTEAFF. The full variable domain, its missing parts supplied by reference TRBV11-2 and TRBJ1-1, is EAGVAQSPRYKIIEKRQSVAFWCNPISGHATLYWYQQILGQGPKLLIQFQNNGVVDDSQLPKDRFSAERLKGVDSTLKIQPAKLEDSAVYLCASSFSGRYTEAFFGQGTRLTVV.

The chain combines TRBV9 with TRBJ1-6; the match to TRBD1 covers 8 bases. The length of the CDR3 is 14 residues. CDR1 is SGDLS, CDR2 YYNGEE, per germline. The V gene end was trimmed by 4 bases and the J gene end by 6 bases; junction bases not matched to a gene: 3. The CDR3 loop is CASSRGQGNSPLHF. For the CDR3, the DNA is TGTGCCAGCAGCCGCGGACAGGGTAATTCACCCCTCCACTTT.

This chain connects TRBV6-5 to TRBJ2-7; D is ambiguous. CDR1 is MNHEY, CDR2 SVGAGI, per germline. The V gene lost 5 bases and the J gene lost 2 bases, with 13 bases spanning the gap. The CDR3 covers 14 residues. DNA of the CDR3: TGTGCCAGCAGTCTCCTAGACCAAACCTACGAGCAGTACTTC. The encoded protein is CASSLLDQTYEQYF.

The rearrangement links TRBV6-5 to TRBJ1-1; the D is unclear. V was trimmed by 5 bases and J by 0 bases, leaving 13 bases between them. This CDR3 has 15 amino acids. Germline-derived CDR1 and CDR2 are MNHEY and SVGAGI. As DNA, the CDR3 is TGTGCCAGCAGTCTAGCGGGGAGCATGAACACTGAAGCTTTCTTT. This encodes CASSLAGSMNTEAFF.